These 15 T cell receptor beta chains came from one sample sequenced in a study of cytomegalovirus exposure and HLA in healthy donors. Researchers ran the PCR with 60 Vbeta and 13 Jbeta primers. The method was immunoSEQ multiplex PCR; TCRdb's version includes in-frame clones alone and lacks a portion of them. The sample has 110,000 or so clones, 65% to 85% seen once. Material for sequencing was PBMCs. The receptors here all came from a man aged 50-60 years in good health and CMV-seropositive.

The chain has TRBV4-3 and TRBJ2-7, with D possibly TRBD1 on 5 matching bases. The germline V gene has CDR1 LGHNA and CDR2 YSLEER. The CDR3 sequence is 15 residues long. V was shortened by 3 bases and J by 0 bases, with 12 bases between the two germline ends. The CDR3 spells CASSQGIGDSYEQYF. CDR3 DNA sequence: TGCGCCAGCAGCCAGGGAATAGGGGACTCCTACGAGCAGTACTTC.

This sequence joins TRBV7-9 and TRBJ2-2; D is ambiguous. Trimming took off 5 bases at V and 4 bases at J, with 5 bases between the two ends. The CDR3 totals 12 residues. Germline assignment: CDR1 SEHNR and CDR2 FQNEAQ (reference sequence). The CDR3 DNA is TGTGCCAGCAGCCTTAGCACCGGGGAGCTGTTTTTT. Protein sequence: CASSLSTGELFF.

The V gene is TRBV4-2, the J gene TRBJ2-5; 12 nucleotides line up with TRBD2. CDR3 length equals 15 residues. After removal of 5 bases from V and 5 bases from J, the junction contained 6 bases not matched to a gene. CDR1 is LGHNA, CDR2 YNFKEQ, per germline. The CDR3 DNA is TGTGCCAGCAGCTACTCTAGCGGGAGGGCGGAGACCCAGTACTTC. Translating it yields CASSYSSGRAETQYF.

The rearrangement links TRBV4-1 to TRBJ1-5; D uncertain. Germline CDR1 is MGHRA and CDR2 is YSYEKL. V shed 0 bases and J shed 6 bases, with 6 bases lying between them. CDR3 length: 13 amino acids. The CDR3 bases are TGCGCCAGCAGCCAAGATAGCGGTCAGCCCCAGCATTTT. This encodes CASSQDSGQPQHF.

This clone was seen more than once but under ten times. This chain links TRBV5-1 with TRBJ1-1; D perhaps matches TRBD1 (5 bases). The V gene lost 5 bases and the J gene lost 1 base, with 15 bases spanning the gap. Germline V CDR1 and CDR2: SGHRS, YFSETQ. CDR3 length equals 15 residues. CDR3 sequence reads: CASRPVGASNTEAFF. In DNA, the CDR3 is TGCGCCAGCAGGCCAGTTGGGGCCTCGAACACTGAAGCTTTCTTT.

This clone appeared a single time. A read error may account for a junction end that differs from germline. CDR3 residues: CASKNTGGHGELFF. As DNA, the CDR3 is TGTGCTAGCAAAAATACAGGGGGACACGGGGAGCTGTTTTTT. The chain carries TRBV7-7 and TRBJ2-2; 8 nucleotides match TRBD1. Germline V gene lookup returns CDR1 SSHAT and CDR2 FNYEAQ (reference sequence). The CDR3 length is 14 residues.

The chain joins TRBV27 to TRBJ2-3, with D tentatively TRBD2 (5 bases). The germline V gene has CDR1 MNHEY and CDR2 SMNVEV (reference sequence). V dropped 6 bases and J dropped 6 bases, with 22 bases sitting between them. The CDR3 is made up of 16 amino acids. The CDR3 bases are TGTGCCAGCAGCCCCCCTGTGGGGAGAAGAGAGGATACGCAGTATTTT. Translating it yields CASSPPVGRREDTQYF.

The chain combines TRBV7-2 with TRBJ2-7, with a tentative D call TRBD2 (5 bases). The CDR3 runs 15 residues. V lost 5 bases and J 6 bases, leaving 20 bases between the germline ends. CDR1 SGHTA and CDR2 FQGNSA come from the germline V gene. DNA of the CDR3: TGTGCCAGCAGCGACGAGGGCGGCGGTTTCTCCGAGCAGTACTTC. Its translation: CASSDEGGGFSEQYF.

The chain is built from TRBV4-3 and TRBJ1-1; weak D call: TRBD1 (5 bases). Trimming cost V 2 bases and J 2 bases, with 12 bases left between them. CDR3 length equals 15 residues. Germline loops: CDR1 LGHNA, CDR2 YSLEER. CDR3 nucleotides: TGCGCCAGCAGCCAATACAGGCGTTCTAACACTGAAGCTTTCTTT. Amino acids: CASSQYRRSNTEAFF.

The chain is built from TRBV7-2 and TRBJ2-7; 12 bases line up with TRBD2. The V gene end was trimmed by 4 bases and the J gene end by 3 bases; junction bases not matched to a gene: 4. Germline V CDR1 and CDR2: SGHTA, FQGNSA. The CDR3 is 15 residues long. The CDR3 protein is CASSWTSGTYYEQYF. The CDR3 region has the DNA TGTGCCAGCAGCTGGACTAGCGGGACTTACTACGAGCAGTACTTC.

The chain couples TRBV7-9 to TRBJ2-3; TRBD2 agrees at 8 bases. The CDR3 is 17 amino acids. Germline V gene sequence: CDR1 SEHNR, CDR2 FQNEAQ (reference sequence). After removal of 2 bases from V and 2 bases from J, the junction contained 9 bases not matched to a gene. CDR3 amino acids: CASSLSGGIATTDTQYF. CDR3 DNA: TGTGCCAGCAGCTTATCGGGGGGGATAGCGACCACAGATACGCAGTATTTT.

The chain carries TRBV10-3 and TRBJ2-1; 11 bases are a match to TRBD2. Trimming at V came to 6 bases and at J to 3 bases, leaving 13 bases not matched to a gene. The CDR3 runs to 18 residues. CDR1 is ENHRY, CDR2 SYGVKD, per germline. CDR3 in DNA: TGTGCCATCAGCCACACCGACCTAGCGGGGGGCATCTACAATGAGCAGTTCTTC. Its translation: CAISHTDLAGGIYNEQFF.

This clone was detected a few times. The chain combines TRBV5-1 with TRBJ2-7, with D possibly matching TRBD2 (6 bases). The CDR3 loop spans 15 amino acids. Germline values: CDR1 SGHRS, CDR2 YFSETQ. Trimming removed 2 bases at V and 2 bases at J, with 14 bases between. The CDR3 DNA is TGCGCCAGCAGCTTCCGGGGTAGCGGTCCCTACGAGCAGTACTTC. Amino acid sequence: CASSFRGSGPYEQYF.

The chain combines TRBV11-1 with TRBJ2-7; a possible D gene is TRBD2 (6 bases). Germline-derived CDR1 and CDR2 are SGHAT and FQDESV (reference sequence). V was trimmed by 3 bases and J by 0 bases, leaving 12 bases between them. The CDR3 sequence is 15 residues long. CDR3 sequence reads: CASSFASATSYEQYF. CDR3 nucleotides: TGTGCCAGCAGCTTCGCTAGCGCGACCTCCTACGAGCAGTACTTC. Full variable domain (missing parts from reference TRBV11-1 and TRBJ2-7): EAEVAQSPRYKITEKSQAVAFWCDPISGHATLYWYRQILGQGPELLVQFQDESVVDDSQLPKDRFSAERLKGVDSTLKIQPAELGDSAMYLCASSFASATSYEQYFGPGTRLTVT.

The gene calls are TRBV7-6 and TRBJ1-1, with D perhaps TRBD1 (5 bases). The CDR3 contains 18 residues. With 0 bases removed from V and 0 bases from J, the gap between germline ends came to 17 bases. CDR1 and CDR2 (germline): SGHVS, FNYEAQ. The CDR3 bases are TGTGCCAGCAGCTTAGCAGGACCCTACAGGTCCATGAACACTGAAGCTTTCTTT. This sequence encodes CASSLAGPYRSMNTEAFF.